Included here is one T cell receptor (beta chain) sequence, with context. What it binds is unknown. This table comes from immunoSEQ multiplex PCR, and its TCRdb copy is limited to in-frame clones, with some not included. The sample includes 40,000 to 50,000 clones, about 75% seen only once; the top ten take 9.8%. This sample is drawn from a study of radiotherapy plus CTLA-4 blockade in lung cancer. Study-wide points: TCR clones from tumors expanded in blood after radiotherapy plus ipilimumab. The authors reported that early blood T cell clone dynamics, with interferon-beta, best predicted response.

V was pared by 3 bases and J by 2 bases, with 6 bases of the junction left unmatched. The CDR3 loop spans 15 amino acids. Per the germline V gene, CDR1 is SGHRS and CDR2 is YFSETQ. Focal radiation was given together with CTLA-4 blockade (ipilimumab) to patients with chemo-refractory metastatic non-small-cell lung cancer. The specimen was peripheral blood, collected from a patient treated with radiotherapy plus ipilimumab. The TCR sequence derives from a human donor with non-small cell lung cancer who had stable disease on radiotherapy plus ipilimumab. The chain is built from TRBV5-1 and TRBJ2-5, with 8 bases identical to TRBD1. The CDR3 protein is CASSWGTGKQETQYF. CDR3 DNA: TGCGCCAGCAGCTGGGGGACAGGCAAACAAGAGACCCAGTACTTC.